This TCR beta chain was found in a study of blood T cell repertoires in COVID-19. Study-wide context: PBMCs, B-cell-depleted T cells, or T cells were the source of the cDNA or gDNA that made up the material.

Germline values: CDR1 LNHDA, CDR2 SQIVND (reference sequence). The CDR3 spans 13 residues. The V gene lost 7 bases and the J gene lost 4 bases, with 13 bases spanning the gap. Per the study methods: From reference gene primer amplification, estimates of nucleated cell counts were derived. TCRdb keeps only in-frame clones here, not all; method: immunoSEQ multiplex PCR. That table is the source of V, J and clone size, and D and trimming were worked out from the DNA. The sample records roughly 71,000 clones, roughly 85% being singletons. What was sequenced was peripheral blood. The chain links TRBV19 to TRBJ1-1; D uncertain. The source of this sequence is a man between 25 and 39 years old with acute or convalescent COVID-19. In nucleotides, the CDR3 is TGTGCCAGTAATACTTTCGAGGGCACTGAAGCTTTCTTT. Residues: CASNTFEGTEAFF.